These 27 T cell receptor beta chains came from one sample sequenced in a study of graft-versus-host responses after intestinal transplantation. The protocol was immunoSEQ multiplex PCR, while the TCRdb copy is restricted to in-frame clones and leaves out a portion. The table includes roughly 110,000 clones, around 90% detected once. These receptors have no known antigen. Sequencing used unstimulated CD4+ T cells sorted from spleen or lymph node cells, obtained before transplant. These receptors were obtained from a human donor who was the organ donor for an intestinal transplant.

This clone was counted between two and nine times. The CDR3 loop reads CASSSRGAGANVLTF. The CDR3 DNA is TGTGCCAGCAGTTCGCGGGGAGCTGGGGCCAACGTCCTGACTTTC. The chain links TRBV27 to TRBJ2-6; D may be TRBD2 (6 bases). Germline CDR1 reads MNHEY; CDR2 reads SMNVEV (reference sequence). The CDR3 consists of 15 residues. V was pared by 4 bases and J by 2 bases, with 9 bases between.

The genes are TRBV21-1 and TRBJ2-5; the table's D call, TRBD1, was not checked against the DNA. The J call may be in error: the DNA end matches TRBJ2-7 better. TRBV21-1 is a pseudogene segment. CDR3 size: 15 residues. As DNA, the CDR3 is TGTGCCAGCAGCCCCGGACAGGGGTCCCCCTACGAGCAGTACTTC. Protein: CASSPGQGSPYEQYF.

This rearrangement joins TRBV10-3 to TRBJ1-2, with D perhaps matching TRBD1 (6 bases). V dropped 0 bases and J dropped 7 bases, with 18 bases sitting between them. This CDR3 has 16 residues. Per the germline V gene, CDR1 is ENHRY and CDR2 is SYGVKD. The CDR3 sequence: CAISESPSTGQAGYTF. CDR3 in DNA: TGTGCCATCAGTGAGTCCCCCTCCACAGGGCAGGCTGGCTACACCTTC.

The table lists this clone with a count of one. The chain couples TRBV5-1 to TRBJ2-5; 8 bases are a match to TRBD1. Germline trimming cut 2 bases from V and 5 bases from J; bases unmatched to any gene: 5. From germline, CDR1 is SGHRS and CDR2 YFSETQ. The CDR3 is 14 residues long. The CDR3 DNA follows: TGCGCCAGCAGCTTCCGGGACAGGCGGGAGACCCAGTACTTC. Translating gives CASSFRDRRETQYF.

V usage is TRBV7-2 and J usage is TRBJ2-5; D not certain. Trimming took off 5 bases at V and 2 bases at J, with 3 bases between the two ends. CDR1 and CDR2 (germline): SGHTA, FQGNSA. The CDR3 totals 11 residues. CDR3 sequence: CASSPQETQYF. The CDR3, as DNA: TGTGCCAGCAGCCCACAAGAGACCCAGTACTTC.

In nucleotides, the CDR3 is TGTGCCAGTGGGGACCAGGGGATATACGAGCAGTACTTC. Protein: CASGDQGIYEQYF. This sequence joins TRBV19 and TRBJ2-7; possible D gene TRBD1, 6 bases. Germline-derived CDR1 and CDR2 are LNHDA and SQIVND (reference sequence). The V end lost 8 bases, the J end lost 4 bases, and 15 bases lay between the germline ends. This CDR3 is built from 13 residues.

The chain links TRBV7-6 to TRBJ2-3; 11 nucleotides match TRBD2. V shed 0 bases, J shed 2 bases, and the junction held 7 bases outside the gene matches. CDR3 size: 18 residues. Germline V gene lookup returns CDR1 SGHVS and CDR2 FNYEAQ. CDR3: CASSLAPASGGTTDTQYF. In nucleotides, the CDR3 is TGTGCCAGCAGCTTAGCCCCAGCTAGCGGGGGGACCACAGATACGCAGTATTTT.

To note about this clone: The sample has other DNA sequences that encode this CDR3 too. The chain joins TRBV5-1 to TRBJ2-1, with D possibly being TRBD2 (6 bases). Per germline, CDR1 SGHRS and CDR2 YFSETQ. The CDR3 is 12 residues long. V lost 2 bases and J lost 6, with 6 bases in between. The CDR3 loop reads CASSFGGNEQFF. In DNA form, the CDR3 reads TGCGCCAGCAGCTTCGGGGGCAATGAGCAGTTCTTC.

This sequence joins TRBV5-4 and TRBJ2-1; TRBD2 agrees at 12 bases. This CDR3 has 15 residues. In germline, CDR1 is SGHNT, CDR2 YYREEE (reference sequence). J gave up 13 bases and V 0 bases, and 8 bases lay outside the gene matches. The CDR3 region has the DNA TGTGCCAGCAGCTTGGCGGCTAGCGGGGGGGCTACTCAGTTCTTC. As protein: CASSLAASGGATQFF.

This clone appeared a few times. The chain has TRBV29-1 and TRBJ1-2; D is unresolved. This CDR3 contains 12 residues. V lost 3 bases and J lost 2, with 7 bases in between. From germline, CDR1 is SQVTM and CDR2 ANQGSEA. CDR3 protein: CSVELGNYGYTF. The CDR3 nucleotides read TGCAGCGTTGAGCTAGGGAACTATGGCTACACCTTC. Based on the CDR3 plus reference TRBV29-1 and TRBJ1-2, the full variable domain is SAVISQKPSRDICQRGTSLTIQCQVDSQVTMMFWYRQQPGQSLTLIATANQGSEATYESGFVIDKFPISRPNLTFSTLTVSNMSPEDSSIYLCSVELGNYGYTFGSGTRLTVV.

This clone has more than one count but fewer than ten. CDR3 bases: TGTGCCAGCAGCACCCAGGGATCAGGAGGCTACACCTTC. Its protein product is CASSTQGSGGYTF. The chain combines TRBV7-9 with TRBJ1-2; D possibly corresponds to TRBD1 (5 bases). The V end was cut by 5 bases, the J end by 8 bases, with 15 bases between. In germline, CDR1 is SEHNR, CDR2 FQNEAQ (reference sequence). The CDR3 length is 13 residues.

This clone was seen repeatedly, ten times or more. This chain uses TRBV6-5 with TRBJ2-7, with 9 bases identical to TRBD2. The CDR3 spans 16 residues. The trim removed 2 bases at V and 3 bases at J, leaving 8 bases unmatched. The germline V gene encodes CDR1 MNHEY and CDR2 SVGAGI. CDR3 loop: CASSYTFSGSGYEQYF. The DNA for the CDR3 is TGTGCCAGCAGTTACACCTTTAGCGGGAGTGGCTACGAGCAGTACTTC.

V gene TRBV27 combines with J gene TRBJ1-1; 8 bases are shared with TRBD1. The CDR3 consists of 17 residues. The J segment lost 4 bases and the V segment lost 10 bases, leaving 20 bases of the junction unmatched. Germline V gives CDR1 MNHEY, CDR2 SMNVEV (reference sequence). The CDR3 DNA reads as TGTGCCACCGCACTTTTAGGACAGGGCCTTGGTGGCACTGAAGCTTTCTTT. It codes for CATALLGQGLGGTEAFF.

The gene calls are TRBV5-1 and TRBJ2-6, with 7 bases identical to TRBD2. V lost 4 bases and J lost 0; bases outside the gene matches: 7. This CDR3 region has 17 residues. The germline CDR1 and CDR2 sequences are SGHRS and YFSETQ. CDR3 loop: CASSGRASLSGANVLTF. CDR3 nucleotides: TGCGCCAGCAGCGGGAGGGCCTCCCTCTCTGGGGCCAACGTCCTGACTTTC.

This clone was recorded once. The rearrangement uses TRBV5-1 and TRBJ2-7; 10 bases match TRBD2. The ends lost 0 bases at V and 3 bases at J; junction bases unmatched: 3. The CDR3 totals 15 residues. Germline V gives CDR1 SGHRS, CDR2 YFSETQ. The CDR3 loop reads CASSLDGTSVYEQYF. CDR3 bases: TGCGCCAGCAGCTTGGATGGGACTAGCGTCTACGAGCAGTACTTC.

The chain uses TRBV18 and TRBJ1-5; D is perhaps TRBD1 (6 bases). The CDR3 totals 15 residues. Germline values: CDR1 KGHSH, CDR2 LQKENI. The V end lost 4 bases, the J end lost 6 bases, and 16 bases lay between the germline ends. CDR3 in amino acids: CASSQTGGAAQPQHF. CDR3 bases: TGTGCCAGCTCACAAACGGGGGGGGCGGCTCAGCCCCAGCATTTT.

This rearrangement joins TRBV5-4 to TRBJ2-5; D is unresolved. The V end was cut by 0 bases, the J end by 2 bases, with 8 bases between. This CDR3 comprises 14 residues. Germline V lookup: CDR1 SGHNT, CDR2 YYREEE (reference sequence). This CDR3 is CASSLEGRQETQYF. The CDR3 DNA sequence: TGTGCCAGCAGCTTGGAAGGCAGACAAGAGACCCAGTACTTC.

The chain is built from TRBV5-1 and TRBJ2-5, with 9 nucleotides matching TRBD2. The CDR3 covers 13 residues. The V and J ends lost 5 bases and 5 bases, in that order; junction bases with no gene match: 4. Germline V gene data show CDR1 as SGHRS and CDR2 as YFSETQ. DNA for the CDR3: TGCGCCAGCAGAGCGGGAGGACAGGAGACCCAGTACTTC. It codes for CASRAGGQETQYF.

This clone has more than one count but fewer than ten. The genes are TRBV6-5 and TRBJ1-2; D not resolved. CDR3 length: 16 amino acids. V was pared by 2 bases and J by 3 bases, with 16 bases between. Germline lookup yields CDR1 MNHEY and CDR2 SVGAGI. The CDR3 reads CASSYSGPAFDYGYTF. The CDR3 DNA reads as TGTGCCAGCAGTTACAGTGGGCCAGCCTTCGACTATGGCTACACCTTC.

The rearrangement joins TRBV27 to TRBJ1-4, with a weak D call TRBD1 (5 bases). V was shortened by 5 bases and J by 2 bases, with 15 bases between the two germline ends. Germline CDR1 is MNHEY and CDR2 is SMNVEV (reference sequence). CDR3 size: 16 residues. CDR3 DNA sequence: TGTGCCAGCAGTCCGAGATCCAGGGCCACTAATGAAAAACTGTTTTTT. This gives the protein CASSPRSRATNEKLFF.

This chain uses TRBV5-4 with TRBJ1-3; the D gene is possibly TRBD1 (5 bases). Germline V gives CDR1 SGHNT, CDR2 YYREEE (reference sequence). The V end lost 6 bases, the J end lost 0 bases, and 13 bases lay between the germline ends. The CDR3 spans 15 residues. The CDR3 loop reads CASMGGVGSGNTIYF. The CDR3 coding sequence is TGTGCCAGCATGGGGGGAGTTGGCTCTGGAAACACCATATATTTT.

This chain connects TRBV6-5 to TRBJ2-5; 7 nucleotides agree with TRBD1. The length of the CDR3 is 14 residues. CDR1 and CDR2 (germline): MNHEY, SVGAGI. Germline trimming cut 7 bases from V and 1 base from J; bases unmatched to any gene: 6. The CDR3 coding sequence is TGTGCCAGCACCGGCTGGGACAGCCAAGAGACCCAGTACTTC. Residues: CASTGWDSQETQYF.

The chain joins TRBV19 to TRBJ2-3; a weak D match, TRBD2 (6 bases). This CDR3 spans 14 amino acids. The germline CDR1 and CDR2 sequences are LNHDA and SQIVND (reference sequence). Trimming pared 2 bases from V and 6 bases from J, leaving 12 bases between. In nucleotides, the CDR3 is TGTGCCAGTAGTATACGGTGGGAGGTGGATACGCAGTATTTT. Its translation: CASSIRWEVDTQYF.

As regards this clone: Other DNA sequences of this sample code for an identical CDR3. V is TRBV28 and J is TRBJ1-4, with D unresolved. Trimming left V 4 bases short and J 0 bases short, with 6 bases between. Germline loops: CDR1 MDHEN, CDR2 SYDVKM. The CDR3 is 14 amino acids. In nucleotides, the CDR3 is TGTGCCAGCAGTTCCCAGCCAACTAATGAAAAACTGTTTTTT. Protein sequence: CASSSQPTNEKLFF.

This chain links TRBV5-1 with TRBJ2-3; D gene ambiguous. Per germline, CDR1 SGHRS and CDR2 YFSETQ. The CDR3 is 13 amino acids. Between the trimmed V and J ends, which lost 0 bases and 4 bases, there was a span of 6 bases. Here the CDR3 DNA reads TGCGCCAGCAGCTTGGGAACCTCAGATACGCAGTATTTT. Translation gives CASSLGTSDTQYF.

Worth noting for this clone: Other DNA sequences within the sample encode an identical CDR3. The genes are TRBV4-2 and TRBJ2-7; D is unclear. This CDR3 has 11 residues. The V and J ends lost 1 base and 5 bases respectively, with 3 bases between them. From germline, CDR1 is LGHNA and CDR2 YNFKEQ. The CDR3, as DNA: TGTGCCAGCAGCCAAGGTCACGAGCAGTACTTC. This translates into CASSQGHEQYF.

This clone appeared a few times. Other DNA sequences within the sample encode an identical CDR3. The rearrangement uses TRBV7-9 and TRBJ1-3, with D possibly TRBD1 on 5 matching bases. V shed 0 bases and J shed 0 bases, with 6 bases lying between them. This CDR3 has 15 amino acids. In germline, CDR1 is SEHNR, CDR2 FQNEAQ (reference sequence). The CDR3 nucleotides are TGTGCCAGCAGCTTAGCTACAGGCTCTGGAAACACCATATATTTT. It translates to CASSLATGSGNTIYF.